Presented here are 27 T cell receptor beta chains from one specimen sequenced in a study of T cells in Graves' hyperthyroidism and ophthalmopathy. The source material, RNA transcripts, was used to amplify TCR beta CDR3 regions. TCR CDR3 regions were first amplified by RT-PCR with HTBI primers. TCRdb re-derived calls from the multiplex PCR reads in MiXCR, one entry per CDR3 protein. The repertoire holds under 400,000 distinct CDR3 sequences, approximately 15% seen once, with approximately 10% in the top ten. Sequenced input: blood. Source of these receptors: a woman in her sixties with Graves' hyperthyroidism.

The CDR3 region is CASAGRDRGYEQYF. The CDR3 nucleotides read TGTGCTAGTGCCGGCCGGGACAGGGGTTACGAGCAGTACTTC. V and J are TRBV12-5 and TRBJ2-7; TRBD1 agrees at 10 bases. Trimming at V came to 7 bases and at J to 4 bases, leaving 7 bases not matched to a gene. Germline V gene sequence: CDR1 LGHNT, CDR2 FRNRAP. This CDR3 contains 14 residues.

On this clonotype itself: This sequence may be a read error, since a much larger clone differs from it by one base. The rearrangement uses TRBV6-4 and TRBJ2-5, with no clear D. Trimming pared 6 bases from V and 5 bases from J, leaving 1 base between. Per germline, CDR1 MRHNA and CDR2 SNTAGT. The CDR3 totals 9 residues. The CDR3 here is CASRETQYF. The DNA of the CDR3 is TGTGCCAGCAGGGAGACCCAGTACTTC.

V gene TRBV19 combines with J gene TRBJ2-1; tentative D call: TRBD2 (5 bases). The CDR3 runs to 13 residues. Trimming shortened V by 7 bases and J by 7 bases, and 14 bases separated the two germline ends. CDR1 is LNHDA and CDR2 is SQIVND in the germline V gene (reference sequence). CDR3 sequence (DNA): TGTGCCAGTACAGGCGGGCAGTATAATGAGCAGTTCTTC. Its protein product is CASTGGQYNEQFF.

The genes are TRBV9 and TRBJ1-6, with 8 bases that match TRBD1. V was clipped by 0 bases and J by 8 bases; unmatched bases: 4. Germline CDR1 is SGDLS and CDR2 is YYNGEE. CDR3 length: 15 residues. CDR3 region: CASSVDGQGYSPLHF. CDR3 nucleotide sequence: TGTGCCAGCAGCGTAGATGGACAGGGATATTCACCCCTCCACTTT.

The sample holds a few counts of this clonotype. The V gene is TRBV6-1, the J gene TRBJ1-2, with 8 bases aligning to TRBD1. The CDR3 extends over 13 amino acids. Trimming took 6 bases from V and 8 from J; bases not matched to a gene: 8. CDR1 is MNHNS and CDR2 is SASEGT in the germline V gene. The CDR3 loop is CASSDRGLGGYTF. The CDR3 nucleotides are TGTGCCAGCAGCGACAGGGGATTGGGAGGCTACACCTTC.

Ten or more counts support this clonotype. This sequence joins TRBV6-5 and TRBJ1-1; no reliable D call. The ends were cut back, 2 bases at V and 3 bases at J, with 7 bases in the middle. The germline gives CDR1 MNHEY, CDR2 SVGAGI. The CDR3 loop spans 13 amino acids. The chain's CDR3 is CASSYAGDTEAFF. The CDR3, as DNA: TGTGCCAGCAGTTACGCCGGGGACACTGAAGCTTTCTTT.

This clonotype was detected ten times or more. The chain recombines TRBV5-1 with TRBJ2-5; 7 bases align to TRBD2. Looked up from germline, CDR1 is SGHRS and CDR2 is YFSETQ. Trimming took 6 bases from V and 3 from J; bases not matched to a gene: 8. The CDR3 has 14 amino acids. This chain's CDR3 is CASTQGTTKETQYF. DNA of the CDR3: TGCGCCAGCACCCAAGGGACTACAAAAGAGACCCAGTACTTC.

This clonotype was found a few times. This sequence joins TRBV28 and TRBJ2-3; possibly TRBD1 for D (6 bases). V gave up 2 bases and J gave up 2 bases, with 11 bases separating them. The CDR3 length is 15 residues. CDR1 and CDR2 from the germline V gene are MDHEN and SYDVKM. In nucleotides, the CDR3 is TGTGCCAGCAGTTTACTCGGGACACCCACAGATACGCAGTATTTT. Protein: CASSLLGTPTDTQYF.

The sample holds one count of this clonotype. Mismatch with germline at one junction end may stem from a read error. This sequence joins TRBV18 and TRBJ2-5, with D unresolved. Germline V gene lookup returns CDR1 KGHSH and CDR2 LQKENI. CDR3 length equals 13 residues. This CDR3 reads CANSPRLGETQYF. The CDR3 nucleotides read TGTGCCAACTCACCCCGGCTGGGAGAGACCCAGTACTTC. The whole variable domain, filled in from reference TRBV18 and TRBJ2-5, reads NAGVMQNPRHLVRRRGQEARLRCSPMKGHSHVYWYRQLPEEGLKFMVYLQKENIIDESGMPKERFSAEFPKEGPSILRIQQVVRGDSAAYFCANSPRLGETQYFGPGTRLLVL.

About this clonotype itself: A read error may be the cause here, since a much bigger clone is one base away. The J gene is TRBJ2-7, the V gene TRBV11-3, with D perhaps being TRBD1 or TRBD2 (5 bases each). CDR3 size: 15 residues. The germline V gene encodes CDR1 SGHNT and CDR2 YENEEA. The germline V and J ends were trimmed by 5 bases and 6 bases, with 20 bases remaining between them. The CDR3 DNA is TGTGCCAGCAGCAGACCGGGGCCCAGCGCCGGCGAGCAGTACTTC. Encoded protein: CASSRPGPSAGEQYF.

In its sample, this clonotype was seen many times. The chain uses TRBV11-3 and TRBJ2-7; 9 nucleotides line up with TRBD1. V shed 5 bases and J 3 bases; nucleotides not matched to a gene: 11. Germline CDR1 is SGHNT and CDR2 is YENEEA. The CDR3 consists of 16 residues. The CDR3 here is CASSRTGTGIRYEQYF. CDR3 DNA sequence: TGTGCCAGCAGCAGAACCGGGACAGGGATTCGCTACGAGCAGTACTTC.

This clonotype has ten or more counts. The V and J genes are TRBV2 and TRBJ1-2; D not certain. The germline V gene encodes CDR1 SNHLY and CDR2 FYNNEI. CDR3 length equals 14 residues. Trimming removed 6 bases at V and 5 bases at J, with 16 bases between. This CDR3 reads CASSRTGSRYGYTF. CDR3 in DNA: TGTGCCAGCAGCAGGACCGGGAGCAGATATGGCTACACCTTC.

This clonotype was counted at least ten times. V is TRBV6-1 and J is TRBJ1-2; 12 bases are a match to TRBD1. CDR3 length equals 16 residues. Trimming took 5 bases from V and 7 from J; bases not matched to a gene: 11. Germline-derived CDR1 and CDR2 are MNHNS and SASEGT. This chain's CDR3 is CASSFGTGGARSGYTF. CDR3 in DNA: TGTGCCAGCAGTTTTGGGACAGGGGGCGCAAGGAGTGGCTACACCTTC.

To note about this clonotype: Since a much larger clone is just one base distant, this may be a read error. This sequence joins TRBV12-5 and TRBJ2-1; the D call may be TRBD1 or TRBD2 (5 bases each). The germline V gene encodes CDR1 LGHNT and CDR2 FRNRAP. This CDR3 contains 18 residues. CDR3 residues: CVSGFPVLAGTTYNEQFF. CDR3 bases: TGTGTTAGTGGTTTCCCTGTGTTAGCCGGGACCACCTACAATGAGCAGTTCTTC.

This clonotype was seen a few times. The chain employs TRBV5-1 and TRBJ2-7, with D possibly matching TRBD1 (7 bases). Trimming shortened V by 1 base and J by 4 bases, and 18 bases separated the two germline ends. Germline CDR1 SGHRS, CDR2 YFSETQ. The CDR3 sequence is 16 residues long. CDR3 protein: CASSLQIGAGGYEQYF. CDR3 DNA sequence: TGCGCCAGCAGCTTGCAGATCGGGGCAGGGGGGTACGAGCAGTACTTC.

With respect to this clonotype: Given a much more abundant clone one base away, this may be a read error. The chain uses TRBV28 and TRBJ2-3; a weak D match, TRBD1 (6 bases). V lost 3 bases, J lost 2 bases, and 15 bases lay in between. CDR1 is MDHEN, CDR2 SYDVKM, per germline. The length of the CDR3 is 16 residues. CDR3 sequence reads: CASSLMDWTDTDTQYF. CDR3 sequence (DNA): TGTGCCAGCAGTTTGATGGATTGGACAGACACAGATACGCAGTATTTT.

This chain links TRBV2 with TRBJ1-2, with 9 bases matching TRBD1. CDR3 length: 15 amino acids. With 6 bases clipped from V and 6 bases from J, the junction kept 11 bases outside the gene matches. Germline-derived CDR1 and CDR2 are SNHLY and FYNNEI. CDR3 in DNA: TGTGCCAGCAGAGAACAGGGGGCGACACGGCATGGCTACACCTTC. Protein: CASREQGATRHGYTF.

This clonotype came up many times. The chain couples TRBV5-1 to TRBJ2-1; 9 bases are shared with TRBD2. After removal of 0 bases from V and 2 bases from J, the junction contained 9 bases not matched to a gene. The CDR3 runs to 18 residues. The germline V gene has CDR1 SGHRS and CDR2 YFSETQ. The CDR3 DNA follows: TGCGCCAGCAGCTTGGTTTCCTTAGCGGGAGACCCCTACAATGAGCAGTTCTTC. Amino acids: CASSLVSLAGDPYNEQFF.

This clonotype was detected only a few times. The V gene is TRBV3-1, the J gene TRBJ2-7, with D tentatively TRBD1 (6 bases). There are 12 residues in the CDR3. V lost 8 bases and J 3 bases, leaving 11 bases between the germline ends. Germline lookup yields CDR1 LGHDT and CDR2 YNNKEL (reference sequence). CDR3 nucleotides: TGTGCCAGCCAGGGACACTACTACGAGCAGTACTTC. Translation gives CASQGHYYEQYF.

This clonotype was counted between two and nine times. This sequence joins TRBV7-9 and TRBJ2-5; 8 bases are a match to TRBD2. Trimming removed 5 bases from V and 0 bases from J; junction bases left unmatched: 8. The germline gives CDR1 SEHNR, CDR2 FQNEAQ (reference sequence). This CDR3 has 16 amino acids. The CDR3: CASSPSRGGDQETQYF. The CDR3 DNA reads as TGTGCCAGCAGCCCCTCCCGGGGGGGTGACCAAGAGACCCAGTACTTC.

The rearrangement joins TRBV4-2 to TRBJ2-5, with D maybe TRBD2 (6 bases). CDR3 size: 15 residues. Germline CDR1 LGHNA, CDR2 YNFKEQ. V lost 1 base and J lost 7, with 16 bases in between. The CDR3 reads CASSQGGSGPGTQYF. The CDR3 nucleotides read TGTGCCAGCAGCCAAGGGGGTAGCGGACCGGGGACCCAGTACTTC.

This clonotype appeared many times. The chain recombines TRBV5-1 with TRBJ2-3, with D possibly being TRBD1 (5 bases). This CDR3 comprises 14 residues. The V gene lost 0 bases and the J gene lost 5 bases, with 10 bases spanning the gap. Germline V CDR1 and CDR2: SGHRS, YFSETQ. CDR3 coding DNA: TGCGCCAGCAGCTTGGGGGGCCAAGGAGATACGCAGTATTTT. Amino acid sequence: CASSLGGQGDTQYF.

The sample holds many counts of this clonotype. The genes are TRBV5-1 and TRBJ1-1, with TRBD1 as a possible D gene (6 bases). Trimming stripped 6 bases from V and 1 base from J, with 16 bases between. The CDR3 is 15 residues long. Germline CDR1 and CDR2: SGHRS and YFSETQ. The CDR3 loop is CASKRTGTPNTEAFF. For the CDR3, the DNA is TGCGCCAGCAAAAGAACCGGGACACCGAACACTGAAGCTTTCTTT.

This chain joins TRBV10-2 and TRBJ1-2, with no clear D. Germline V gene sequence: CDR1 WSHSY, CDR2 SAAADI. The CDR3 runs 13 residues. V lost 0 bases and J lost 2, with 4 bases in between. CDR3 coding DNA: TGCGCCAGCAGTGAGTCGAGGAACTATGGCTACACCTTC. Its protein is CASSESRNYGYTF.

This clonotype was seen many times. CDR3 sequence reads: CSVGLGRLGGNTIYF. CDR3 bases: TGCAGCGTTGGCCTCGGACGGCTCGGGGGAAACACCATATATTTT. The rearrangement joins TRBV29-1 to TRBJ1-3; D remains ambiguous. V dropped 4 bases and J dropped 4 bases, with 17 bases sitting between them. The length of the CDR3 is 15 residues. Germline V gene sequence: CDR1 SQVTM, CDR2 ANQGSEA. Supplemented by reference TRBV29-1 and TRBJ1-3, the full variable domain reads SAVISQKPSRDICQRGTSLTIQCQVDSQVTMMFWYRQQPGQSLTLIATANQGSEATYESGFVIDKFPISRPNLTFSTLTVSNMSPEDSSIYLCSVGLGRLGGNTIYFGEGSWLTVV.

The table lists this clonotype with a few counts. This may come from a read error, since a much larger clone is one base off. The genes are TRBV9 and TRBJ2-3; 9 positions agree with TRBD2. The CDR3 has 16 amino acids. Looked up from germline, CDR1 is SGDLS and CDR2 is YYNGEE. V trimming: 0 bases; J trimming: 4 bases; junction bases outside the gene matches: 6. This CDR3 is CASSVVISGSADTQYF. CDR3 nucleotide sequence: TGTGCCAGCAGCGTAGTTATTAGCGGGAGTGCAGATACGCAGTATTTT. The full variable domain, completed using reference TRBV9 and TRBJ2-3, is DSGVTQTPKHLITATGQRVTLRCSPRSGDLSVYWYQQSLDQGLQFLIQYYNGEERAKGNILERFSAQQFPDLHSELNLSSLELGDSALYFCASSVVISGSADTQYFGPGTRLTVL.

The chain couples TRBV9 to TRBJ2-2; possibly TRBD1 for D (5 bases). The CDR3 runs to 16 residues. Germline CDR1 SGDLS, CDR2 YYNGEE. V was pared by 2 bases and J by 0 bases, with 11 bases between. The CDR3 nucleotides read TGTGCCAGCAGCGTCGCAGGGCGGCCGAACACCGGGGAGCTGTTTTTT. It codes for CASSVAGRPNTGELFF.